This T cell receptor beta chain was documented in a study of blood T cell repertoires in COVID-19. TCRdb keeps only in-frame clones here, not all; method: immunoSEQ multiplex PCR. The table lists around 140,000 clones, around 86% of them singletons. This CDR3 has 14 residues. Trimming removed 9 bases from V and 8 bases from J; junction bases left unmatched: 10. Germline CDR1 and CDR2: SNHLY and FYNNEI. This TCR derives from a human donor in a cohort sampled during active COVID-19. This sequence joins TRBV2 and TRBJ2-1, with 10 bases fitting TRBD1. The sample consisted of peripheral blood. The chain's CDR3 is CASTRDRGLDEQFF. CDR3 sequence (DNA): TGTGCCAGTACCCGGGACAGGGGTTTGGATGAGCAGTTCTTC.